These 16 T cell receptor beta chains were all obtained from the same sample, sequenced in a study of T cell changes during pregnancy in multiple sclerosis. Measured with immunoSEQ multiplex PCR; TCRdb has only the in-frame clones, and not every one. The repertoire holds some 71,000 clones, roughly 90% seen once, with 1.4% in the top ten. This specimen consisted of peripheral blood, obtained in the third trimester of pregnancy. These receptor sequences come from a female donor with multiple sclerosis, enrolled in a pregnancy study.

This rearrangement joins TRBV25-1 to TRBJ2-3; TRBD1 is a possible D gene (6 bases). The CDR3 is 16 residues long. From germline, CDR1 is MGHDK and CDR2 SYGVNS. Trimming removed 7 bases from V and 0 bases from J, with 17 bases in between. CDR3 coding DNA: TGTGCCAGCAACCAGATGGACAGCCTAAGCACAGATACGCAGTATTTT. Translation: CASNQMDSLSTDTQYF.

The J gene is TRBJ2-1, the V gene TRBV2; the match to TRBD2 covers 15 bases. This CDR3 has 17 residues. J gave up 10 bases and V 6 bases, and 13 bases lay outside the gene matches. Germline V gene lookup returns CDR1 SNHLY and CDR2 FYNNEI. This CDR3 is CASRGTSGGPPEWEQFF. The CDR3 region has the DNA TGTGCCAGCAGGGGGACTAGCGGGGGGCCCCCGGAGTGGGAGCAGTTCTTC.

The chain carries TRBV19 and TRBJ2-3; TRBD1 aligns across 11 bases. The germline V gene has CDR1 LNHDA and CDR2 SQIVND (reference sequence). V lost 10 bases to trimming and J lost 0 bases; unmatched junction nucleotides: 3. The CDR3 consists of 14 residues. CDR3 bases: TGTGCCACCTGGGACAGGGGGAGCACAGATACGCAGTATTTT. Amino acids: CATWDRGSTDTQYF.

The chain couples TRBV30 to TRBJ2-5, with D possibly being TRBD1 (5 bases). Germline V gene lookup returns CDR1 GTSNPN and CDR2 SVGIG (reference sequence). There are 14 residues in the CDR3. The V end lost 0 bases, the J end lost 7 bases, and 15 bases lay between the germline ends. CDR3 protein: CAWSVGGGRGTQYF. The DNA for the CDR3 is TGTGCCTGGAGTGTAGGTGGCGGAAGGGGGACCCAGTACTTC.

The chain is built from TRBV15 and TRBJ1-1, with 7 bases fitting TRBD1. V lost 0 bases, J lost 4 bases, and 2 bases stayed unmatched. The CDR3 extends over 14 amino acids. From germline, CDR1 is LNHNV and CDR2 YYDKDF (reference sequence). CDR3 sequence: CATSRDRTGTEAFF. The CDR3 nucleotides are TGTGCCACCAGCAGAGATAGGACAGGCACTGAAGCTTTCTTT.

This clone has a single count. J is TRBJ1-5 and V is TRBV19; weak D call: TRBD1 (6 bases). V was clipped by 5 bases and J by 9 bases, with 14 bases between them. The CDR3 is made up of 13 amino acids. The germline V gene encodes CDR1 LNHDA and CDR2 SQIVND (reference sequence). CDR3 region: CASSGERGGPQHF. The CDR3 DNA reads as TGTGCCAGTAGTGGGGAAAGGGGGGGGCCCCAGCATTTT.

This clone was detected only once. The chain employs TRBV11-2 and TRBJ2-2; the match to TRBD2 covers 8 bases. This CDR3 is 15 amino acids long. The V gene's germline CDR1 is SGHAT and CDR2 FQNNGV. V lost 4 bases to trimming and J lost 3 bases; unmatched junction nucleotides: 4. As DNA, the CDR3 is TGTGCCAGCAGCTCAAATAGCGGGGACACCGGGGAGCTGTTTTTT. Translated: CASSSNSGDTGELFF.

The CDR3 sequence: CASSLYGQDVEKLFF. The CDR3 DNA is TGTGCCAGCAGCTTATATGGACAGGACGTAGAAAAACTGTTTTTT. J is TRBJ1-4 and V is TRBV7-2; TRBD1 agrees at 7 bases. The V and J ends lost 2 bases and 8 bases, in that order; junction bases with no gene match: 8. The length of the CDR3 is 15 residues. Germline lookup yields CDR1 SGHTA and CDR2 FQGNSA. Complete variable domain (other parts from reference TRBV7-2 and TRBJ1-4): GAGVSQSPSNKVTEKGKDVELRCDPISGHTALYWYRQSLGQGLEFLIYFQGNSAPDKSGLPSDRFSAERTGGSVSTLTIQRTQQEDSAVYLCASSLYGQDVEKLFFGSGTQLSVL.

V gene TRBV5-4 combines with J gene TRBJ1-1, with 7 bases fitting TRBD1. The V segment lost 3 bases and the J segment 1 base; nucleotides outside the gene matches: 6. CDR1 is SGHNT, CDR2 YYREEE, per germline (reference sequence). There are 15 residues in the CDR3. CDR3 sequence: CASSSQTGKNTEAFF. The CDR3, as DNA: TGTGCCAGCAGCTCTCAGACAGGGAAGAACACTGAAGCTTTCTTT.

A few counts support this clone. This chain links TRBV6-5 with TRBJ1-1, with D perhaps TRBD1 (6 bases). Deletions cut 3 bases from V and 7 bases from J, with 9 bases between. This CDR3 has 12 amino acids. The germline gives CDR1 MNHEY, CDR2 SVGAGI. Here the CDR3 reads CASSYGTLEAFF. As DNA, the CDR3 is TGTGCCAGCAGTTATGGGACACTTGAAGCTTTCTTT.

The rearrangement uses TRBV19 and TRBJ1-1, with TRBD1 as a possible D gene (5 bases). The CDR3 consists of 13 residues. Trimming shortened V by 4 bases and J by 3 bases, and 9 bases separated the two germline ends. Germline CDR1 LNHDA, CDR2 SQIVND (reference sequence). The CDR3 sequence: CASSSRDYTEAFF. DNA of the CDR3: TGTGCCAGTAGTAGCCGGGACTACACTGAAGCTTTCTTT.

The V gene is TRBV9, the J gene TRBJ2-5; 9 nucleotides line up with TRBD2. This CDR3 contains 18 residues. Germline loops: CDR1 SGDLS, CDR2 YYNGEE. V lost 4 bases, J lost 5 bases, and 18 bases stayed unmatched. The CDR3, as DNA: TGTGCCAGCAGCCCCCGAGGGGCGGGGGGGCCACTGGAGGAGACCCAGTACTTC. It translates to CASSPRGAGGPLEETQYF.

This clone was seen only a few times. The chain has TRBV2 and TRBJ1-6, with D possibly TRBD1 on 6 matching bases. Trimming removed 4 bases at V and 7 bases at J, with 11 bases between. The CDR3 length is 14 residues. CDR1 is SNHLY and CDR2 is FYNNEI in the germline V gene. This CDR3 is CASSGTAQNSPLHF. CDR3 DNA sequence: TGTGCCAGCAGTGGGACAGCACAAAATTCACCCCTCCACTTT.

V gene TRBV18 combines with J gene TRBJ2-1, with 9 bases lining up with TRBD1. With V trimmed by 3 bases and J by 7 bases, 4 bases remained unmatched. This CDR3 has 14 residues. CDR1 and CDR2 (germline): KGHSH, LQKENI. CDR3 coding DNA: TGTGCCAGCTCACCGACAGGGGGAGAGAATGAGCAGTTCTTC. Translated, it gives CASSPTGGENEQFF.

This clone has a single count. V is TRBV2 and J is TRBJ1-5; TRBD1 is a possible D gene (6 bases). V lost 4 bases, J lost 7 bases, and 11 bases lay in between. The CDR3 covers 13 residues. Germline V gene sequence: CDR1 SNHLY, CDR2 FYNNEI. CDR3 DNA sequence: TGTGCCAGCAGTGGAACAACAGGGCAGCCCCAGCATTTT. Translated: CASSGTTGQPQHF.

The chain couples TRBV7-3 to TRBJ1-1, with 7 bases matching TRBD1. Looked up from germline, CDR1 is SGHTA and CDR2 is FQGTGA. V dropped 5 bases and J dropped 1; count of bases not matched to a gene: 4. The CDR3 loop spans 14 amino acids. In DNA form, the CDR3 reads TGTGCCAGCAGCCCCGGGACAGCGAACACTGAAGCTTTCTTT. Translating gives CASSPGTANTEAFF.